A selection of T cell receptor beta chains follows, all from one sample in a study of cytotoxic CD8 clonotypes in ibrutinib-treated CLL. TCRdb's table, derived via immunoSEQ multiplex PCR, lists solely in-frame clones and lacks some. This sample yields more than 85,000 clones, of which approximately 80% are seen a single time; 20% to 25% belongs to the top ten. The material was PBMCs, obtained after 24 months of ibrutinib treatment. The source is a human donor with chronic lymphocytic leukemia. CDR3s include the opening cysteine and the closing phenylalanine or tryptophan. The D gene is left open where the match is weak. Not all rows give a size; the values are once, few, many and, for expanded clones, a class.

CDR3aa	CDR3nt	abundance	v_gene	j_gene	d_gene
CASSQRQGEETQYF	TGTGCCAGCAGCCAAAGACAGGGAGAAGAGACCCAGTACTTC	-	TRBV4-2	TRBJ2-5	TRBD1
CASRPQGATYGYTF	TGTGCCAGCAGGCCACAGGGGGCGACCTATGGCTACACCTTC	-	TRBV27	TRBJ1-2	TRBD1
CAWTEGGDTQYF	TGTGCCTGGACCGAGGGGGGAGATACGCAGTATTTT	-	TRBV30	TRBJ2-3	-
CASSSRDANYNEQFF	TGTGCCAGCAGCTCCCGGGACGCCAATTACAATGAGCAGTTCTTC	-	TRBV7-3	TRBJ2-1	-
CASSLSGTAQPQHF	TGCGCCAGCAGCTTGTCCGGGACAGCTCAGCCCCAGCATTTT	-	TRBV5-1	TRBJ1-5	TRBD1
CASSLEGTSPLHF	TGTGCCAGCAGCTTAGAGGGTACCTCACCCCTCCACTTT	-	TRBV7-6	TRBJ1-6	-
CASSLWFRAGNTIYF	TGTGCCAGCAGTTTATGGTTCAGGGCTGGAAACACCATATATTTT	-	TRBV28	TRBJ1-3	-
CAWNVGTSTYEQYF	TGTGCCTGGAACGTTGGGACGAGTACCTACGAGCAGTACTTC	-	TRBV30	TRBJ2-7	-
CASSLQGYGEQYF	TGTGCCAGCAGCTTGCAGGGATACGGCGAGCAGTACTTC	few	TRBV5-5	TRBJ2-7	-
CASSGGYEQYF	TGTGCCAGCAGCGGCGGATACGAGCAGTACTTC	-	TRBV28	TRBJ2-7	-
CASSTDRADPLGEQYF	TGTGCCAGCAGCACAGACAGGGCAGACCCCCTGGGCGAGCAGTACTTC	-	TRBV21-1	TRBJ2-7	-
CASRLSGEYNEQFF	TGTGCCAGCAGACTTAGCGGGGAGTACAATGAGCAGTTCTTC	-	TRBV5-4	TRBJ2-1	TRBD2
CASSPSGGIGYGYTF	TGTGCCAGCTCACCGAGCGGGGGAATAGGCTATGGCTACACCTTC	-	TRBV18	TRBJ1-2	-
CASRTGRIGDNEKLFF	TGTGCCAGTAGGACAGGGCGGATCGGGGATAATGAAAAACTGTTTTTT	-	TRBV2	TRBJ1-4	TRBD1
CASSVDDSGRGADTQYF	TGTGCCAGCAGCGTAGACGATAGCGGGAGAGGTGCAGATACGCAGTATTTT	-	TRBV9	TRBJ2-3	TRBD2
CASSPKGARADTDTQYF	TGTGCCAGCAGTCCTAAAGGGGCCAGGGCTGACACAGATACGCAGTATTTT	-	TRBV27	TRBJ2-3	-
CASSPGPGELFF	TGTGCCAGCAGCCCGGGGCCCGGGGAGCTGTTTTTT	few	TRBV2	TRBJ2-2	-
CASGSGGRSEAFF	TGTGCCAGCGGGTCGGGGGGTCGGTCTGAAGCTTTCTTT	-	TRBV6-1	TRBJ1-1	-
CASSLGATGTDTQYF	TGTGCCAGCAGCTTAGGGGCGACGGGCACAGATACGCAGTATTTT	-	TRBV11-2	TRBJ2-3	-